Each of the 8 T cell receptor beta chains below was sequenced from the same sample in a study of tumor-infiltrating lymphocytes in primary liver carcinoma. Production of TCR beta cDNA used 500 ng total RNA together with a constant-region primer. It was through three nested multiplex PCR rounds of slightly modified ARM-PCR that TCR beta libraries arose. Two initial PCR rounds of about 11 cycles each paired TRBV1-TRBV30 forward primers with a C-beta reverse primer. TCRdb reprocessed the multiplex PCR reads with MiXCR, giving one entry per CDR3 protein. The sample holds about 200,000 distinct CDR3 sequences, about two thirds seen once. They got blood RNA out of unsorted whole blood and also pulled out germline DNA. Sample: peripheral blood. These receptors were obtained from a woman in her sixties or seventies with primary liver carcinoma and hepatitis B virus infection.

To note about this clonotype: A much larger clone lies a single base off, so this may be a read error. The chain uses TRBV10-3 and TRBJ2-1, with 7 nucleotides matching TRBD1. From germline, CDR1 is ENHRY and CDR2 SYGVKD. The CDR3 covers 18 residues. The CDR3: CVISRTGRPVGSGNEQFF. The DNA of the CDR3 is TGTGTCATCAGTCGGACAGGCCGTCCGGTTGGCTCGGGCAATGAGCAGTTCTTC.

Notes on this clonotype: A clone one base away is much larger, so this may be a read error. The genes are TRBV12-3 or TRBV12-4 and TRBJ1-2, with 9 bases matching TRBD1. This CDR3 comprises 13 residues. The CDR3 reads CASSGTGSYGYIF. DNA for the CDR3: TGTGCCAGCAGTGGGACAGGGTCCTATGGCTACATCTTC.

The genes are TRBV7-9 and TRBJ1-1, with D tentatively TRBD1 (5 bases). Germline CDR1 reads SEHNR; CDR2 reads FQNEAQ (reference sequence). V was clipped by 2 bases and J by 9 bases, with 13 bases between them. The CDR3 runs 13 residues. The CDR3 region is CASSLRDGTQAFF. The CDR3 nucleotides are TGTGCCAGCAGCTTAAGGGATGGGACTCAAGCTTTCTTT.

In regard to this clonotype: This sequence may be a read error, since a much larger clone differs from it by one base. The chain uses TRBV5-4 and TRBJ1-2, with TRBD1 as a possible D gene (6 bases). The CDR3 extends over 12 amino acids. Germline CDR1 SGHNT, CDR2 YYREEE (reference sequence). The CDR3 region is CTSSLRGNGYTF. As DNA, the CDR3 is TGTACCAGCAGCTTGAGGGGGAATGGCTACACCTTC.

Comments on this clonotype: A read error is likely, as this CDR3 ends without the conserved phenylalanine or tryptophan. V gene TRBV5-8 combines with J gene TRBJ2-3, with 8 bases identical to TRBD2. The CDR3 has 18 residues. CDR1 and CDR2 from the germline V gene are SGHTS and YDEGEE. The V and J ends lost 2 bases and 1 base, in that order; junction bases with no gene match: 12. The CDR3 spells CASSLPLQRERRTDTQYL. CDR3 coding DNA: TGTGCCAGCAGCTTACCACTGCAGCGGGAGCGGCGCACAGATACGCAGTATCTT.

Concerning this clonotype: Sequence at one end of the junction differs from germline and may be a read error. The J gene is TRBJ2-3, the V gene TRBV11-2; TRBD1 matches at 7 bases. The length of the CDR3 is 13 residues. Germline lookup yields CDR1 SGHAT and CDR2 FQNNGV. This chain's CDR3 is CARSLDRADTQYF. The CDR3 DNA reads TGTGCCAGAAGCTTAGACAGGGCTGATACACAGTATTTT.

In this sample, this clonotype turned up once. This sequence may be a read error, since a much larger clone differs from it by one base. The chain carries TRBV12-3 or TRBV12-4 and TRBJ1-1, with D tentatively TRBD1 (6 bases). The CDR3 is made up of 14 amino acids. CDR3 sequence reads: CASSYNRDNTEASF. Here the CDR3 DNA reads TGTGCCAGCAGCTACAACAGGGATAACACTGAAGCTTCCTTT.

A word on this clonotype: A single base separates this from a much larger clone, so it may be a read error. The genes are TRBV13 and TRBJ2-7; D is undetermined. The CDR3 contains 14 residues. Germline V CDR1 and CDR2: PRHDT, FYEKMQ (reference sequence). In nucleotides, the CDR3 is TGTGCCAGCAGACCACGGTTAAGCTCCTGCGAGCAGTACTTC. Translation: CASRPRLSSCEQYF.